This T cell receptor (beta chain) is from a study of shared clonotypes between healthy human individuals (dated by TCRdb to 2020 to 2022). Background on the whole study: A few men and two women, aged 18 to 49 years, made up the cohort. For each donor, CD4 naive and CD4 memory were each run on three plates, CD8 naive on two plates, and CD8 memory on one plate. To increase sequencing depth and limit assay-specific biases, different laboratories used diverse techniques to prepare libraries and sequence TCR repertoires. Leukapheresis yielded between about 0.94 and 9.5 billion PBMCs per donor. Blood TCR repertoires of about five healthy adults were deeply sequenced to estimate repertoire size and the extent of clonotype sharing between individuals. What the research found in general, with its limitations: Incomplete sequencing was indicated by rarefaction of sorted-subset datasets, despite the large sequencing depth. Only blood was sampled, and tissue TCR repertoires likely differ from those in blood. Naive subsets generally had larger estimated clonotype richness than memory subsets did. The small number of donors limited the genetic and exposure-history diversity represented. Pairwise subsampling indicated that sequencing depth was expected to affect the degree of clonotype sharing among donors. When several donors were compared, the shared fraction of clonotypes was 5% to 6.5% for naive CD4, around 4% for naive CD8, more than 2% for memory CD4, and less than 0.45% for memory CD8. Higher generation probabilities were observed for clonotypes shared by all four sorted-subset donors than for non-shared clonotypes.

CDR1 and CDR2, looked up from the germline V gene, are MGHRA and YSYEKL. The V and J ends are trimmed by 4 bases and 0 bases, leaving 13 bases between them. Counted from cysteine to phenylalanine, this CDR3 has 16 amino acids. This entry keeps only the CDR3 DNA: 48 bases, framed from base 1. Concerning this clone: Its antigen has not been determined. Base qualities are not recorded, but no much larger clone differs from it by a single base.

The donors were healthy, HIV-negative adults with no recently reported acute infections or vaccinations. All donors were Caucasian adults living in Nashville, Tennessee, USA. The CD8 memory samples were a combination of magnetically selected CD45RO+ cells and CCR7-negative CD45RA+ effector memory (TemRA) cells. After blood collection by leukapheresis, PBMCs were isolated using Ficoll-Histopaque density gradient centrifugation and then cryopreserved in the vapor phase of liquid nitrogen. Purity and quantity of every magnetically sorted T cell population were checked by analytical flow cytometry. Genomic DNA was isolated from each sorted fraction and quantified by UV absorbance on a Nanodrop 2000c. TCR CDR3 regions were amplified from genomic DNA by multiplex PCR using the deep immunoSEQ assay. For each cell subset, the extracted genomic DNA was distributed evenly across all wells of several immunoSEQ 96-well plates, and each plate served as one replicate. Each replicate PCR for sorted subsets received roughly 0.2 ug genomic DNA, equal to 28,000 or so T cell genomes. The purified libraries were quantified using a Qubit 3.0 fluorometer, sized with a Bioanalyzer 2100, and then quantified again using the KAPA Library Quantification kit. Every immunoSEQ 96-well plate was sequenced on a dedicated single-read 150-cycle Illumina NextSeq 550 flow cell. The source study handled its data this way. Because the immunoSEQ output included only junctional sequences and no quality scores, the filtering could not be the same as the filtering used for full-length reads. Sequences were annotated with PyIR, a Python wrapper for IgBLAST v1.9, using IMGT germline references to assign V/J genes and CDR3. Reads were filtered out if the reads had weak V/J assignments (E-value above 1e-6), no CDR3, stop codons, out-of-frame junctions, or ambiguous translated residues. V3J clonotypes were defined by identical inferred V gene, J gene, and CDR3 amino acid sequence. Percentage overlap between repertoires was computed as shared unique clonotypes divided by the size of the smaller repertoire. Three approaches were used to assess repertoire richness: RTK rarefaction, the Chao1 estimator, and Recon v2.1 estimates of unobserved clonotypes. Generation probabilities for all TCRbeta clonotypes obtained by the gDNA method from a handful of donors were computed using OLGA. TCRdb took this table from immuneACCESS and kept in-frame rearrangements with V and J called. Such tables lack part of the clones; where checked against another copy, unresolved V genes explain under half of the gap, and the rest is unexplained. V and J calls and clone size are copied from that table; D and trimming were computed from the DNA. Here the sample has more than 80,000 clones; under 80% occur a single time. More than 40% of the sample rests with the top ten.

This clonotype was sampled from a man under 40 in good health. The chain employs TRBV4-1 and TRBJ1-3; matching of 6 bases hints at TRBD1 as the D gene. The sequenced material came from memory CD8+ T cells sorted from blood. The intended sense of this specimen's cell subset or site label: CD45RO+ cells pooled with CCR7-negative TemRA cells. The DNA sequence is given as TGCGCCAGCAGCCCCGGGGGACATACCTCTGGAAACACCATATATTTT. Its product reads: CASSPGGHTSGNTIYF.